The 13 T cell receptor beta chains listed next were all sequenced from one sample in a study of CD8+ T cells in alopecia areata. Reverse transcribed after extraction, RNA yielded cDNA as the sequencing template. Only in-frame clones appear in the TCRdb table, and some are missing; sequencing was by immunoSEQ multiplex PCR. The sample shows about 190,000 clones, around three fifths of them seen only once. The treatment was: oral pan-JAK inhibitor, 5-10 mg twice daily. Sequenced material: CD8+ T cells sorted from blood, taken at week 24, from a patient treated with tofacitinib. The receptors derive from a human donor with alopecia areata.

This clone has a handful of counts. The rearrangement joins TRBV5-6 to TRBJ2-4; TRBD1 matches at 8 bases. The germline gives CDR1 SGHDT, CDR2 YYEEEE. J was trimmed by 3 bases and V by 4 bases; bases with no gene match: 3. CDR3 size: 14 residues. This CDR3 reads CASSEGTGKNIQYF. DNA for the CDR3: TGTGCCAGCAGCGAGGGGACAGGCAAAAACATTCAGTACTTC.

The chain uses TRBV7-9 and TRBJ2-1; D call uncertain. The CDR3 has 15 amino acids. CDR1 is SEHNR, CDR2 FQNEAQ, per germline (reference sequence). V was pared by 5 bases and J by 0 bases, with 11 bases between. The CDR3 loop reads CASSESVASYNEQFF. The CDR3 bases are TGTGCCAGCAGCGAATCGGTGGCCTCCTACAATGAGCAGTTCTTC. Based on the CDR3 plus reference TRBV7-9 and TRBJ2-1, the full variable domain is DTGVSQNPRHKITKRGQNVTFRCDPISEHNRLYWYRQTLGQGPEFLTYFQNEAQLEKSRLLSDRFSAERPKGSFSTLEIQRTEQGDSAMYLCASSESVASYNEQFFGPGTRLTVL.

V and J are TRBV29-1 and TRBJ1-2; D is unclear. V lost 7 bases and J 4 bases, leaving 13 bases between the germline ends. The length of the CDR3 is 12 residues. CDR1 and CDR2 from the germline V gene are SQVTM and ANQGSEA. The CDR3 loop is CSANGRSYGYTF. The CDR3 region has the DNA TGCAGCGCGAACGGCAGGAGCTATGGCTACACCTTC.

This clone was counted a few times. This specimen includes other DNA sequences encoding the same CDR3. The chain couples TRBV19 to TRBJ1-1; 9 bases map to TRBD1. Germline V CDR1 and CDR2: LNHDA, SQIVND (reference sequence). V was pared by 7 bases and J by 4 bases, with 1 base of the junction left unmatched. This CDR3 contains 12 residues. The CDR3 spells CASKTGGTEAFF. The CDR3 coding sequence is TGTGCCAGTAAGACAGGGGGCACTGAAGCTTTCTTT.

The rearrangement uses TRBV13 and TRBJ1-6, with D uncertain. Germline V gene sequence: CDR1 PRHDT, CDR2 FYEKMQ (reference sequence). CDR3 length: 15 amino acids. Trimming removed 5 bases from V and 13 bases from J, with 21 bases in between. Here the CDR3 reads CASSPRLEEETPLHF. Here the CDR3 DNA reads TGTGCCAGCAGCCCTCGGCTTGAGGAAGAGACTCCCCTCCACTTT. The whole variable domain, filled in from reference TRBV13 and TRBJ1-6, reads AAGVIQSPRHLIKEKRETATLKCYPIPRHDTVYWYQQGPGQDPQFLISFYEKMQSDKGSIPDRFSAQQFSDYHSELNMSSLELGDSALYFCASSPRLEEETPLHFGNGTRLTVT.

The rearrangement uses TRBV6-5 and TRBJ1-2; 7 bases map to TRBD1. Per germline, CDR1 MNHEY and CDR2 SVGAGI. The length of the CDR3 is 14 residues. V shed 6 bases, J shed 4 bases, and the junction held 8 bases outside the gene matches. The CDR3 DNA reads as TGTGCCAGCAGAGACCCGGGACAGTCCTATGGCTACACCTTC. Amino acid sequence: CASRDPGQSYGYTF.

This clone was detected only a few times. The V gene is TRBV6-1, the J gene TRBJ2-7, with D uncertain. V was pared by 6 bases and J by 2 bases, with 5 bases between. Germline V gene lookup returns CDR1 MNHNS and CDR2 SASEGT. This CDR3 has 11 residues. The CDR3 nucleotides are TGTGCCAGCAGGGGCCCCTACGAGCAGTACTTC. This sequence encodes CASRGPYEQYF.

The chain combines TRBV9 with TRBJ1-2, with no clear D. Germline V lookup: CDR1 SGDLS, CDR2 YYNGEE. This CDR3 is built from 9 residues. V gave up 7 bases and J gave up 7 bases, with 5 bases separating them. This chain's CDR3 is CASGVGYTF. In nucleotides, the CDR3 is TGTGCCAGCGGGGTTGGCTACACCTTC.

The table lists this clone with a few counts. The CDR3 bases are TGTGCCAGCTCCTCCGGGACAGGGTGGACGGGCACTGAAGCTTTCTTT. This translates into CASSSGTGWTGTEAFF. The genes are TRBV2 and TRBJ1-1, with 9 bases aligning to TRBD1. V was clipped by 8 bases and J by 4 bases; unmatched bases: 14. The CDR3 spans 16 residues. Germline CDR1 is SNHLY and CDR2 is FYNNEI.

This clone has only one observation. The gene calls are TRBV20-1 and TRBJ1-4; possible D gene TRBD1, 5 bases. The length of the CDR3 is 10 residues. Looked up from germline, CDR1 is DFQATT and CDR2 is SNEGSKA (reference sequence). The ends were cut back, 5 bases at V and 8 bases at J, with 6 bases in the middle. This chain's CDR3 is CSAGGEKLFF. CDR3 bases: TGCAGTGCTGGGGGGGAAAAACTGTTTTTT.

Only one count was recorded for this clone. The CDR3 DNA sequence: TGTGCCTGGAACCCCATCCCTATTTCACCCCTCCACTTT. Amino acid sequence: CAWNPIPISPLHF. The V call is TRBV30, the J call TRBJ1-6, with unresolved D. This CDR3 comprises 13 residues. Germline V CDR1 and CDR2: GTSNPN, SVGIG (reference sequence). Trimming shortened V by 4 bases and J by 9 bases, and 13 bases separated the two germline ends.

This clone has more than one count but fewer than ten. The V and J genes are TRBV4-2 and TRBJ2-1, with D possibly called TRBD1 or TRBD2 (5 bases each). V lost 4 bases and J 9 bases, leaving 13 bases between the germline ends. The CDR3 contains 13 residues. Germline lookup yields CDR1 LGHNA and CDR2 YNFKEQ. The CDR3 DNA follows: TGTGCCAGCAGCCGAGCCCTGGGGACTGAGCAGTTCTTC. This encodes CASSRALGTEQFF.

CDR3 in amino acids: CASSFQGSQYGYTF. The DNA for the CDR3 is TGTGCCAGCAGTTTCCAGGGCAGCCAATATGGCTACACCTTC. The rearrangement joins TRBV27 to TRBJ1-2; weak D call: TRBD1 (5 bases). V shed 3 bases and J shed 5 bases, with 13 bases lying between them. This CDR3 is built from 14 residues. Per germline, CDR1 MNHEY and CDR2 SMNVEV (reference sequence).